The subject of this entry is one T cell receptor beta chain. Antigen: not known. The CDR3 runs 11 residues. V lost 7 bases and J 4 bases, leaving 7 bases between the germline ends. CDR1 and CDR2 (germline): SNHLY, FYNNEI. The source of the sample is a study of cytomegalovirus exposure and HLA in healthy donors. Generated by immunoSEQ multiplex PCR, the TCRdb table keeps only in-frame clones and is missing some. The data hold about 110,000 clones, with approximately 85% observed a single time. Study-wide results and limits: The listing of 150 to 200 TCR beta chains classed them as cytomegalovirus-associated. Through in vitro validation, three CMV-associated chains were shown to be specific for CMV antigens.

The V and J genes are TRBV2 and TRBJ2-5; D unresolved. This clonotype originated in a woman between 18 and 29 years old in good health and CMV-seronegative. Specimen: PBMCs. The CDR3 loop is CASNPRETQYF. The CDR3 DNA follows: TGTGCCAGCAACCCCAGAGAGACCCAGTACTTC.